These T cell receptor beta chains were read from a single sample in a study of shared T cell receptors in the human thymus. TCRdb's table, derived via immunoSEQ multiplex PCR, lists solely in-frame clones and lacks some. This sample carries more than 550,000 clones, 80% to 90% of them seen once, and the ten largest clones take 0.009% to 0.0095%. This same sample was also part of a study on human thymus T cells.

The specimen was thymocytes. Receptors were obtained from a boy in the first two years of life with a congenital heart defect. The CDR3 runs from the conserved cysteine through the conserved F or W. A D gene is named only where the DNA matches it firmly.

d_call v_call cdr3_aa
. TRBV7-2 CASSLPWASHSGNTIYF
. TRBV4-1 CASSQDGRGQYSNQPQHF
TRBD2 TRBV25-1 CASALAGETDTQYF
. TRBV27 CASSPLGIGNSPLHF
. TRBV29-1 CSAGPGERTEAFF
. TRBV14 CASSQAKSDRVHEQYF
. TRBV12-5 CASGLDAGRAKNIQYF
TRBD1 TRBV5-1 CASSLVGQANTEAFF
. TRBV5-6 CASSTRDRLRGEQFF
. TRBV9 CASSQGVEQFF
TRBD2 TRBV19 CASSRLAGALYEQFF
. TRBV28 CASSFGQSRALYNSPLHF
TRBD2 TRBV5-1 CASSLQRGPYEQYF
. TRBV7-9 CASSSRDSRNSGNTIYF
. TRBV7-9 CASSQVTPHEKLFF
. TRBV7-8 CASSLYVYGSYNEQFF
TRBD1 TRBV15 CATSVPGQGGDEQFF
. TRBV5-5 CASSLGWGHDTEAFF
. TRBV7-9 CASNHQRLYEQYF
TRBD1 TRBV28 CASSRDRGGSPLHF
. TRBV5-1 CASRSGNTGELFF
. TRBV7-2 CASRARDTGELFF
TRBD1 TRBV14 CVSSQVGQGILAFF
. TRBV7-9 CASSQTGTRVERNTIYF
TRBD1 TRBV27 CASSVQGARTDTQYF
. TRBV27 CASSPTGHDSNQPQHF
. TRBV5-1 CASSSPTSFYGYTF